The entry below gives a single T cell receptor beta chain sequence along with its context. The clone's antigen remains unknown. No base quality values were provided; no much bigger clone lies one nucleotide off. TCRbeta CDR3 regions were amplified from genomic DNA by means of the immunoSEQ Assay, a bias-controlled multiplex PCR. On the study's bioinformatics: Nucleated cell counts per sample were estimated from amplification of reference gene primers within the assay. To quantify the absolute abundance of each unique TCRbeta CDR3 rearrangement, sequence reads were collapsed and filtered. For each sample, productive Simpson clonality was calculated as the square root of Simpson's diversity index over productive rearrangements. As stored in TCRdb, this immuneACCESS dataset retains in-frame rearrangements with V and J assigned. A fraction of the clones does not appear; measured against another copy, unresolved V genes explain less than half of the discrepancy, and the remainder lacks a known reason. V, J and clone size derive from that table, while D and trimming were established from the DNA sequence. This sample is represented by about 290,000 clones; roughly 90% of them were singletons. The ten top clones hold 11% of the sample.

At one collaborating source in Seattle, patients were enrolled during active infection and were followed longitudinally through the course of disease. Each collaborating institution followed its own protocols to collect whole blood in K2EDTA tubes. For TCRbeta analysis, collaborators shipped samples as frozen whole blood, isolated PBMCs, or DNA extracted from either of those sample types. This entry belongs to a study of blood T cell repertoires in COVID-19 (TCRdb year 2020). With respect to the entire study: Samples from collaborators originated in the United States, Italy and Spain and spanned both the acute and convalescent phases of COVID-19. The material from the prospective study consisted of cDNA or gDNA derived from T cells, B-cell-depleted T cells, or PBMCs. The samples were drawn from two sources: the first 160 participants of the ongoing ImmuneRACE study, and 1,000 to 1,500 subjects contributed by 6 global collaborators. A de-identified subject ID, COVID-19 status, age in years and sex were almost always included in the sample metadata. The dataset comprised deeply sampled blood TCRbeta repertoires from subjects exposed to, actively infected with, or recovered from COVID-19. The repertoires were made available in a free public database intended to serve as a resource for research on the immune response to SARS-CoV-2. Where HLA class I and class II types were available, the types were taken from metadata supplied by the sample provider, not from assay-based typing.

The cysteine opens and the phenylalanine closes a CDR3 of 17 amino acids. CDR3 DNA is the only sequence kept; it has 51 bases, read in frame from the first base. The germline V and J ends show losses of 4 bases and 0 bases respectively, and no gene match explains 4 bases of the junction. Sequences LGHDT (CDR1) and YNNKEL (CDR2) are obtained from the germline V gene (reference sequence). What the authors observed across the whole study: Clinical and demographic metadata were provided uncurated, with the amount varying by source and participant.

The receptor was isolated from a woman aged 25 to 39 with COVID-19, enrolled during active disease. The chain was built from TRBV3-1 (or the pseudogene TRBV3-2) and TRBJ2-1; 12 junctional bases match TRBD2. The sequenced sample consisted of peripheral blood. The CDR3 sequence is CASSPSGGALSYNEQFF. In nucleotides, the sequence is TGTGCCAGCAGCCCTAGCGGGGGGGCTCTCTCCTACAATGAGCAGTTCTTC.